The 8 T cell receptor beta chains below were found in one sample sequenced in a study of blood T cell repertoires in COVID-19. Assay used: immunoSEQ multiplex PCR; TCRdb lists only in-frame clones, some missing. Of roughly 300,000 clones listed, roughly 91% were seen once; the top ten hold 1.8%. Sequencing used peripheral blood. The receptors originated from a woman in her 30s with COVID-19, enrolled during active disease.

This clone was seen just once. The chain combines TRBV3-1 (or the pseudogene TRBV3-2) with TRBJ2-3; 13 bases line up with TRBD2. V lost 0 bases to trimming and J lost 4 bases; unmatched junction nucleotides: 4. The length of the CDR3 is 17 residues. Germline loops: CDR1 LGHDT, CDR2 YNNKEL (reference sequence). The CDR3 DNA follows: TGTGCCAGCAGCCAAGATGAACTAGCGGGGGGGTCAGATACGCAGTATTTT. This sequence encodes CASSQDELAGGSDTQYF.

The chain recombines TRBV6-4 with TRBJ1-5; 9 positions match TRBD1. The CDR3 runs to 16 residues. Trimming took 5 bases from V and 4 from J; bases not matched to a gene: 9. Germline CDR1 MRHNA, CDR2 SNTAGT. DNA for the CDR3: TGTGCCAGCAGTCGGGACAGGGATGGGGAAAATCAGCCCCAGCATTTT. This sequence encodes CASSRDRDGENQPQHF.

This chain connects TRBV9 to TRBJ1-6; 9 bases match TRBD1. The length of the CDR3 is 17 residues. Per the germline V gene, CDR1 is SGDLS and CDR2 is YYNGEE. V lost 0 bases and J lost 6; bases outside the gene matches: 7. CDR3 protein: CASSVAPRTGANSPLHF. The CDR3 DNA sequence: TGTGCCAGCAGCGTAGCCCCCAGGACAGGGGCTAATTCACCCCTCCACTTT.

The J gene is TRBJ1-3, the V gene TRBV6-1; 8 nucleotides agree with TRBD1. The CDR3 has 18 amino acids. Germline CDR1 and CDR2: MNHNS and SASEGT. The junction had 15 bases not matched to a gene; V was cut back by 3 bases and J by 5 bases. Here the CDR3 reads CASSDISGTGARRNTIYF. CDR3 nucleotides: TGTGCCAGCAGTGATATTTCGGGGACAGGCGCACGGAGAAACACCATATATTTT.

This clone was seen once. CDR3 amino acids: CASSPPGLDTQYF. CDR3 bases: TGTGCCAGCAGTCCCCCGGGACTAGATACGCAGTATTTT. This sequence joins TRBV28 and TRBJ2-3, with D maybe TRBD2 (6 bases). There are 13 residues in the CDR3. Trimming removed 5 bases from V and 5 bases from J, with 11 bases in between. Germline values: CDR1 MDHEN, CDR2 SYDVKM.

The chain links TRBV12-3 or TRBV12-4 to TRBJ2-5; TRBD2 might be the D (5 bases). The CDR3 runs to 12 residues. V lost 6 bases and J lost 5, with 10 bases in between. The chain's CDR3 is CASRGSWETQYF. In DNA form, the CDR3 reads TGTGCCAGCAGGGGGAGTTGGGAGACCCAGTACTTC.

The gene calls are TRBV7-6 and TRBJ2-1, with TRBD2 matching over 11 bases. Germline V gives CDR1 SGHVS, CDR2 FNYEAQ. There are 16 residues in the CDR3. With 4 bases clipped from V and 10 bases from J, the junction kept 12 bases outside the gene matches. Written as DNA, the CDR3 is TGTGCCAGCAGCTCAGAACGTAGCGGGGGGGCCAGGGAGCAGTTCTTC. Its translation is CASSSERSGGAREQFF.

This chain joins TRBV7-2 and TRBJ2-7; TRBD1 matches at 7 bases. CDR1 and CDR2 (germline): SGHTA, FQGNSA. V lost 5 bases, J lost 2 bases, and 6 bases stayed unmatched. CDR3 length: 14 amino acids. The CDR3 region has the DNA TGTGCCAGCAGCCCGAACAGGGGTACCTACGAGCAGTACGTC. Protein sequence: CASSPNRGTYEQYV.